The 29 T cell receptor beta chains listed next were all sequenced from one sample in a study of blood T cells in healthy people across ages. It was with a sample-barcoded 5' primer and a J-beta primer mix that a second PCR of roughly 7 to 12 cycles was run. From the 5' RACE reads, TCRdb called clonotypes with MiXCR, one entry per CDR3 protein. The sample yields 1.4 million to 1.5 million distinct CDR3 sequences, about 40% seen once. Sample: blood. Receptors were obtained from a woman under 30 in good health.

The CDR3 DNA sequence: TGTGCCAGCAGTGCCGGGACGGGACCCCTCCACTTT. Amino acid sequence: CASSAGTGPLHF. This rearrangement joins TRBV12-3 or TRBV12-4 to TRBJ1-6; TRBD1 might be the D (5 bases). The CDR3 runs 12 residues. Trimming cost V 5 bases and J 12 bases, with 11 bases left between them.

This clonotype was picked up a small number of times. This chain uses TRBV6-5 with TRBJ2-1; 7 bases line up with TRBD2. V shed 4 bases, J shed 1 base, and the junction held 10 bases outside the gene matches. The germline gives CDR1 MNHEY, CDR2 SVGAGI. This CDR3 has 17 amino acids. The CDR3 nucleotides are TGTGCCAGCAGTTCTCTTCTGGCGGGAGTTTCCTACAATGAGCAGTTCTTC. Translation gives CASSSLLAGVSYNEQFF.

This sequence joins TRBV20-1 and TRBJ2-7, with D tentatively TRBD2 (6 bases). Germline lookup yields CDR1 DFQATT and CDR2 SNEGSKA (reference sequence). V was trimmed by 6 bases and J by 4 bases, leaving 19 bases between them. This CDR3 comprises 14 residues. The CDR3 nucleotides read TGCAGTGCCCGGAGCGGGTCGGCTTCGTACGAGCAGTACTTC. Its protein product is CSARSGSASYEQYF.

As to this clonotype: Being one base from a much bigger clone, this may be a read error. V and J are TRBV10-3 and TRBJ2-3, with TRBD2 as a possible D gene (7 bases). The CDR3 spans 17 residues. CDR1 ENHRY and CDR2 SYGVKD come from the germline V gene. V gave up 7 bases and J gave up 0 bases, with 20 bases separating them. CDR3 sequence reads: CAINPGGRGASTDTQYF. Here the CDR3 DNA reads TGTGCCATCAACCCCGGGGGACGGGGGGCAAGCACAGATACGCAGTATTTT.

The rearrangement uses TRBV7-3 and TRBJ2-3; D may be TRBD1 (6 bases). Trimming took 5 bases from V and 7 from J, leaving 13 bases between them. This CDR3 has 13 residues. From germline, CDR1 is SGHTA and CDR2 FQGTGA. DNA of the CDR3: TGTGCCAGCAGCACAGGGACACCGAATACGCAGTATTTT. Translation gives CASSTGTPNTQYF.

A few counts support this clonotype. The chain has TRBV6-5 and TRBJ2-7; 7 bases agree with TRBD2. This CDR3 comprises 14 residues. Germline CDR1 reads MNHEY; CDR2 reads SVGAGI. Trimming took 6 bases from V and 2 from J; bases not matched to a gene: 7. The CDR3 coding sequence is TGTGCCAGCAGAAGGGCGGGGGAAGCCTACGAGCAGTACTTC. Its translation: CASRRAGEAYEQYF.

This clonotype has more than one count but fewer than ten. This chain connects TRBV29-1 to TRBJ2-7; D assignment may be TRBD1 or TRBD2 (5 bases each). The V gene lost 3 bases and the J gene lost 0 bases, with 15 bases spanning the gap. CDR3 length: 15 residues. Per the germline V gene, CDR1 is SQVTM and CDR2 is ANQGSEA. CDR3 in DNA: TGCAGCGTTGAGGCCACGGGACGAGGCTCCTACGAGCAGTACTTC. This gives the protein CSVEATGRGSYEQYF.

This clonotype came up once. The chain couples TRBV12-3 or TRBV12-4 to TRBJ1-3; no firm D call. Trimming took off 3 bases at V and 0 bases at J, with 12 bases between the two ends. This CDR3 has 16 residues. CDR3 in DNA: TGTGCCAGCAGTTTTTCGTTATCAAGCTCTGGAAACACCATATATTTT. It translates to CASSFSLSSSGNTIYF.

The chain employs TRBV5-1 and TRBJ1-1; D may be TRBD1 (5 bases). There are 12 residues in the CDR3. Germline loops: CDR1 SGHRS, CDR2 YFSETQ. V lost 4 bases and J 8 bases, leaving 12 bases between the germline ends. The CDR3 protein is CASSATGDEAFF. The CDR3 DNA is TGCGCCAGCAGCGCAACTGGGGACGAAGCTTTCTTT. Looking up the rest from reference TRBV5-1 and TRBJ1-1 gives the full variable domain: KAGVTQTPRYLIKTRGQQVTLSCSPISGHRSVSWYQQTPGQGLQFLFEYFSETQRNKGNFPGRFSGRQFSNSRSEMNVSTLELGDSALYLCASSATGDEAFFGQGTRLTVV.

This clonotype was seen only a few times. The V and J genes are TRBV10-3 and TRBJ1-6, with 10 bases identical to TRBD1. J gave up 9 bases and V 4 bases, and 3 bases lay outside the gene matches. The germline CDR1 and CDR2 sequences are ENHRY and SYGVKD. The CDR3 is 14 residues long. The CDR3 reads CAISGDRGGSPLHF. The CDR3 DNA is TGTGCCATCAGTGGGGACAGGGGAGGTTCACCCCTCCACTTT.

V usage is TRBV4-1 and J usage is TRBJ1-4; D not resolved. CDR1 MGHRA and CDR2 YSYEKL come from the germline V gene. This CDR3 is built from 13 residues. V gave up 1 base and J gave up 7 bases, with 7 bases separating them. The CDR3 DNA is TGCGCCAGCAGCCAAGTGATGGGTGAAAAACTGTTTTTT. Protein: CASSQVMGEKLFF.

This clonotype was observed a handful of times. The chain combines TRBV7-2 with TRBJ2-1; 12 bases are a match to TRBD2. The J call may not be correct, given that the DNA end is closer to TRBJ2-7. Looked up from germline, CDR1 is SGHTA and CDR2 is FQGNSA. The CDR3 consists of 15 residues. CDR3 in DNA: TGTGCCAGCAGCTCGACTAGCGGGGGTTACAATGAGCAGTACTTC. Translated, it gives CASSSTSGGYNEQYF.

This clonotype is a singleton in its sample. V usage is TRBV18 and J usage is TRBJ1-4; D call uncertain. The CDR3 has 13 amino acids. Germline CDR1 and CDR2: KGHSH and LQKENI. With 2 bases removed from V and 7 bases from J, the gap between germline ends came to 8 bases. Here the CDR3 DNA reads TGTGCCAGCTCACCAACGGCAGTTGAAAAACTGTTTTTT. This codes for CASSPTAVEKLFF.

V usage is TRBV15 and J usage is TRBJ2-1; possible D gene TRBD2, 6 bases. V lost 3 bases, J lost 6 bases, and 15 bases lay in between. Germline-derived CDR1 and CDR2 are LNHNV and YYDKDF (reference sequence). The CDR3 runs to 15 residues. As DNA, the CDR3 is TGTGCCACCAGCAGGACTAAACTAGCTCTCAATGAGCAGTTCTTC. Amino acids: CATSRTKLALNEQFF. Looking up the rest from reference TRBV15 and TRBJ2-1 gives the full variable domain: DAMVIQNPRYQVTQFGKPVTLSCSQTLNHNVMYWYQQKSSQAPKLLFHYYDKDFNNEADTPDNFQSRRPNTSFCFLDIRSPGLGDTAMYLCATSRTKLALNEQFFGPGTRLTVL.

The CDR3 loop is CASRNERNTEAFF. CDR3 nucleotide sequence: TGTGCCAGCAGGAACGAGAGGAACACTGAAGCTTTCTTT. The chain couples TRBV6-5 to TRBJ1-1; no clear D. The germline V gene encodes CDR1 MNHEY and CDR2 SVGAGI. The CDR3 sequence is 13 residues long. The V end was cut by 6 bases, the J end by 1 base, with 9 bases between.

On this clonotype itself: A junction end diverges from the germline sequence, so it may reflect a read error. The rearrangement links TRBV2 to TRBJ2-3, with 8 bases aligning to TRBD2. The CDR3 consists of 14 residues. Looked up from germline, CDR1 is SNHLY and CDR2 is FYNNEI. CDR3 residues: CVSTERGSTDTQYF. The DNA for the CDR3 is TGTGTCAGCACCGAGCGGGGGAGCACAGATACGCAGTATTTT.

In this sample, this clonotype turned up a few times. This chain connects TRBV29-1 to TRBJ2-5; 8 bases match TRBD2. The length of the CDR3 is 13 residues. CDR1 is SQVTM, CDR2 ANQGSEA, per germline. Trimming removed 6 bases from V and 11 bases from J; junction bases left unmatched: 14. The CDR3 protein is CSVAAGDYNEQYF. The CDR3 DNA reads TGCAGCGTCGCAGCGGGAGACTACAATGAGCAGTACTTC.

The rearrangement uses TRBV7-3 and TRBJ2-2; D may match TRBD1 or TRBD2 (5 bases each). The CDR3 extends over 16 amino acids. Trimming took 1 base from V and 0 from J, leaving 9 bases between them. CDR1 is SGHTA and CDR2 is FQGTGA in the germline V gene. The CDR3 loop is CASSLNGAPNTGELFF. CDR3 sequence (DNA): TGTGCCAGCAGCTTAAACGGGGCGCCGAACACCGGGGAGCTGTTTTTT.

The gene calls are TRBV4-1 and TRBJ1-2; D remains ambiguous. Trimming removed 3 bases from V and 4 bases from J, with 15 bases in between. The CDR3 loop spans 15 amino acids. Per the germline V gene, CDR1 is MGHRA and CDR2 is YSYEKL. The CDR3 loop reads CASSHQNVSLYGYTF. The CDR3 DNA follows: TGCGCCAGCAGCCACCAAAACGTCAGCCTCTATGGCTACACCTTC.

This chain connects TRBV7-9 to TRBJ2-2, with a possible D match to TRBD1 (6 bases). The CDR3 has 16 amino acids. With 1 base removed from V and 3 bases from J, the gap between germline ends came to 12 bases. Looked up from germline, CDR1 is SEHNR and CDR2 is FQNEAQ (reference sequence). CDR3 bases: TGTGCCAGCAGCTTAGTGGGGGCCTCGGACACCGGGGAGCTGTTTTTT. It codes for CASSLVGASDTGELFF.

V gene TRBV3-1 combines with J gene TRBJ1-2; no clear D gene. The V end lost 0 bases, the J end lost 7 bases, and 12 bases lay between the germline ends. The CDR3 is made up of 14 amino acids. Germline V CDR1 and CDR2: LGHDT, YNNKEL (reference sequence). The CDR3 DNA follows: TGTGCCAGCAGCCAAGACAAGGGATCGGCTGGCTACACCTTC. It yields the protein CASSQDKGSAGYTF.

This clonotype was seen a few times. The chain combines TRBV3-1 with TRBJ2-7; D perhaps matches TRBD1 (6 bases). CDR3 size: 15 residues. The V end was cut by 4 bases, the J end by 3 bases, with 16 bases between. Per the germline V gene, CDR1 is LGHDT and CDR2 is YNNKEL (reference sequence). The CDR3 reads CASSPYGQHLYEQYF. The CDR3 nucleotides read TGTGCCAGCAGCCCCTACGGACAGCACCTCTACGAGCAGTACTTC.

J is TRBJ1-5 and V is TRBV7-9; D gene uncertain. Looked up from germline, CDR1 is SEHNR and CDR2 is FQNEAQ (reference sequence). The CDR3 is made up of 17 amino acids. Trimming removed 1 base from V and 2 bases from J, with 15 bases in between. The CDR3 region has the DNA TGTGCCAGCAGCTTAGAAGCAGTCGGTTTGGGCAATCAGCCCCAGCATTTT. It codes for CASSLEAVGLGNQPQHF.

The chain employs TRBV4-1 and TRBJ2-5; TRBD1 agrees at 8 bases. Germline CDR1 reads MGHRA; CDR2 reads YSYEKL. The CDR3 has 14 amino acids. Trimming removed 4 bases from V and 3 bases from J; junction bases left unmatched: 4. The CDR3 nucleotides are TGCGCCAGCAGCCGGACAGGGATTGAAGAGACCCAGTACTTC. Translation: CASSRTGIEETQYF.

The V and J genes are TRBV12-3 or TRBV12-4 and TRBJ1-2; TRBD1 aligns across 8 bases. The V and J ends lost 2 bases and 6 bases, in that order; junction bases with no gene match: 11. The CDR3 is 16 residues long. The CDR3 DNA sequence: TGTGCCAGCAGTTTATGGGAAGGGCAGGGGGCGAATGGCTACACCTTC. It encodes CASSLWEGQGANGYTF.

The genes are TRBV3-1 and TRBJ2-7, with D unclear. Germline V gene lookup returns CDR1 LGHDT and CDR2 YNNKEL (reference sequence). The CDR3 is made up of 15 amino acids. The V gene lost 1 base and the J gene lost 0 bases, with 10 bases spanning the gap. The CDR3 nucleotides are TGTGCCAGCAGCCAAGTGGCGGATGCCTCCTACGAGCAGTACTTC. Translation gives CASSQVADASYEQYF.

The genes are TRBV7-2 and TRBJ2-3; D gene uncertain. V was shortened by 5 bases and J by 1 base, with 16 bases between the two germline ends. The germline CDR1 and CDR2 sequences are SGHTA and FQGNSA. This CDR3 region has 16 residues. CDR3 amino acids: CASSPQIGQGTDTQYF. The CDR3 region has the DNA TGTGCCAGCAGCCCCCAGATCGGTCAAGGCACAGATACGCAGTATTTT.

The chain is built from TRBV20-1 and TRBJ2-7, with TRBD2 matching over 12 bases. Germline CDR1 and CDR2: DFQATT and SNEGSKA (reference sequence). This CDR3 spans 15 amino acids. Trimming at V came to 3 bases and at J to 1 base, leaving 4 bases not matched to a gene. Written as DNA, the CDR3 is TGCAGTGCTAGGGATACTAGCGGGGGGTCCTACGAGCAGTACTTC. As protein: CSARDTSGGSYEQYF.

The rearrangement joins TRBV18 to TRBJ1-2; D is uncertain. Per germline, CDR1 KGHSH and CDR2 LQKENI. V dropped 6 bases and J dropped 3 bases, with 11 bases sitting between them. CDR3 length: 13 amino acids. This CDR3 is CASSPAEDYGYTF. Here the CDR3 DNA reads TGTGCCAGCTCCCCCGCGGAGGACTATGGCTACACCTTC. The whole variable domain, remainder taken from reference TRBV18 and TRBJ1-2, is NAGVMQNPRHLVRRRGQEARLRCSPMKGHSHVYWYRQLPEEGLKFMVYLQKENIIDESGMPKERFSAEFPKEGPSILRIQQVVRGDSAAYFCASSPAEDYGYTFGSGTRLTVV.